The entry below gives a single TCR beta chain sequence along with its context. Its matching antigen is unknown. Genomic DNA, serving as template, underwent TCR beta VDJ and CDR3 profiling. TCRdb independently ran MiXCR on the reads; one entry per CDR3 protein. The repertoire consists of roughly 180,000 distinct CDR3 sequences, with less than 55% occurring once and the leading ten covering roughly 3%. The data were taken from a study of CD8+CD57+ T cells in acquired aplastic anemia. Turning to the study itself: Sorted cells (CD4+ and CD8+) yielded DNA amounts that averaged 3.2 ug. Approximately 10 million reads, on average, were obtained for CD4+ cells from healthy donors.

The germline V gene encodes CDR1 DFQATT and CDR2 SNEGSKA (reference sequence). The CDR3 has 15 amino acids. The ends were cut back, 0 bases at V and 0 bases at J, with 12 bases in the middle. General study findings and limits: Sharing between patients and controls was observed for twenty-nine CD8+ CDR3 sequences. Between the patient and control groups, CD8+ Simpson's diversity did not differ significantly.

This clonotype originated in a human donor in good health. This chain connects TRBV20-1 to TRBJ2-7; D may be TRBD2 (6 bases). Sequenced material: sorted CD4+, CD8+, or CD8+CD57+ T cells (not recorded which) from PBMCs. The CDR3, as DNA: TGCAGTGCTAGAGATCTGGGGCGGGACTCCTACGAGCAGTACTTC. Protein product: CSARDLGRDSYEQYF.